Only a few counts were recorded for the clone carrying this TCR beta chain. Its antigen is currently unknown. The junction and the germline gene differ at one end; a read error may be behind it. The data were obtained in a study of blood T cells in healthy people across ages. The V gene's germline CDR1 is MNHNY and CDR2 SVGAGI (reference sequence). CDR3 length: 13 residues. Regarding the study as a whole: Diversity was estimated from one million T cells, and these estimates were considered underestimates. There was no known CMV status for donors, so expanded clonotype changes were possibly confounded.

Primers used in a second PCR of about 6 to 11 cycles were a sample-barcoded 5' primer and a J-beta primer mix. Researchers report that a template-switch adaptor with 12 random nucleotides tagged each cDNA molecule. TCRdb used MiXCR to reprocess the 5' RACE reads, holding one entry per CDR3 protein. Among just over 800,000 distinct CDR3 sequences listed, around two thirds were seen once. Material: blood. J is TRBJ2-3 and V is TRBV6-6; D is uncertain. This receptor was taken from a man aged 25-45 years in good health. DNA for the CDR3: TGTGCCAGCGTCTCGGGCCGCACTGATACGCAGTATTTT. It codes for CASVSGRTDTQYF.